This TCR beta chain is drawn from a study of blood T cells in healthy people across ages. Sample-barcoded 5' priming and a J-beta primer mix drove a second PCR of roughly 6 to 12 cycles. TCRdb fed the 5' RACE reads into MiXCR, producing one record per CDR3 protein. This table holds under 800,000 distinct CDR3 sequences, 43% found once. In its sample, this clonotype was seen once. V was pared by 5 bases and J by 4 bases, with 8 bases of the junction left unmatched. Germline-derived CDR1 and CDR2 are SGHTA and FQGNSA. The CDR3 totals 15 residues. This clonotype originated in a woman aged 60 to 75 in good health. The chain couples TRBV7-2 to TRBJ2-1; 7 bases fit TRBD2. The sample consisted of blood. The DNA for the CDR3 is TGTGCCAGCAGCACCAGCGGGGTAGTATACAATGAGCAGTTCTTC. Encoded protein: CASSTSGVVYNEQFF.